The 2 T cell receptor beta chains below were found in one sample sequenced in a study of T-cell reconstitution after alpha-beta-depleted transplantation in children. Unique molecular identifiers were incorporated when the TCRbeta library was constructed. Each CDR3 protein gets one entry after TCRdb re-called the PCR reads with MiXCR. The sample includes more than 400,000 distinct CDR3 sequences, 9.5% to 12% of them seen just once. The input for sequencing was PBMCs, mostly from graft donor cells, taken 180 days after TCRalphabeta/CD19-depleted stem cell transplant. The receptors derive from a female patient aged 2-10 years who had a stem cell transplant for aplastic anemia, so the T cells may come from the graft donor.

The rearrangement uses TRBV7-9 and TRBJ2-7; 10 positions match TRBD2. The germline gives CDR1 SEHNR, CDR2 FQNEAQ (reference sequence). V was clipped by 4 bases and J by 1 base; unmatched bases: 7. CDR3 size: 16 residues. CDR3 in DNA: TGTGCCAGCAGCTCCATCGGACTAGCGGAGTCCTACGAGCAGTACGTC. Its translation is CASSSIGLAESYEQYV.

The chain links TRBV21-1 to TRBJ2-7; TRBD2 is taken as the D call from the table, unchecked against the DNA. TRBV21-1 is a recognized pseudogene. This CDR3 region has 17 residues. The CDR3 region is CASEEFGERTPTYEQYF. CDR3 sequence (DNA): TGTGCCAGCGAAGAGTTTGGGGAGCGGACGCCTACCTACGAGCAGTACTTC.